Sequencing of this TCR beta chain was carried out in a study of T cell changes during pregnancy in multiple sclerosis. Only in-frame clones appear in the TCRdb table, and some are missing; sequencing was by immunoSEQ multiplex PCR. The sample lists roughly 120,000 clones; roughly 92% were seen once. From germline, CDR1 is SGDLS and CDR2 YYNGEE. CDR3 size: 17 residues. V trimming: 4 bases; J trimming: 4 bases; junction bases outside the gene matches: 12. The chain joins TRBV9 to TRBJ2-2; 8 bases are a match to TRBD2. The sequence derives from a female donor with multiple sclerosis, enrolled in a pregnancy study. This material consisted of peripheral blood, taken before pregnancy. CDR3: CASSPGGASGPTGELFF. In DNA form, the CDR3 reads TGTGCCAGCAGCCCCGGGGGGGCTAGCGGGCCCACCGGGGAGCTGTTTTTT.